Following are 5 T cell receptor beta chains from one sample sequenced in a study of blood T cell repertoires in COVID-19 (TCRdb year 2020). Libraries came from the immunoSEQ multiplex PCR assay. Drawn from immuneACCESS, this table holds only the in-frame rearrangements with V and J called that TCRdb kept. Clones are partly lost; checked studies trace under half to an unresolved V gene and leave the rest unexplained. In all, the sample holds some 300,000 clones, and approximately 86% of those were seen once. Around 13% of the sample lies in the top ten. What was sequenced was peripheral blood. These receptors all stem from a woman in her seventies with COVID-19, enrolled during active disease.

This clone is a singleton in its sample. This sequence joins TRBV11-2 and TRBJ1-5; D gene uncertain. The CDR3 runs 15 residues. CDR1 SGHAT and CDR2 FQNNGV come from the germline V gene. With 0 bases removed from V and 0 bases from J, the gap between germline ends came to 6 bases. The CDR3 DNA is TGTGCCAGCAGCTTAGACGTAGCTAGCAATCAGCCCCAGCATTTT. It translates to CASSLDVASNQPQHF.

The chain combines TRBV7-3 with TRBJ2-1; D possibly corresponds to TRBD1 (5 bases). Germline assignment: CDR1 SGHTA and CDR2 FQGTGA. This CDR3 is built from 12 residues. V lost 5 bases and J 9 bases, leaving 11 bases between the germline ends. CDR3 protein: CASSVPRGEQFF. As DNA, the CDR3 is TGTGCCAGCAGCGTCCCTAGGGGTGAGCAGTTCTTC.

The V call is TRBV3-1 (or the pseudogene TRBV3-2), the J call TRBJ2-3; maybe TRBD2 (6 bases). Germline CDR1 and CDR2: LGHDT and YNNKEL (reference sequence). The CDR3 runs to 12 residues. V lost 7 bases to trimming and J lost 10 bases, with 15 bases between them. Here the CDR3 DNA reads TGTGCCAGCACCGGGGACTCTTCTGCGCAGTATTTT. It specifies CASTGDSSAQYF.

The rearrangement links TRBV5-1 to TRBJ2-1; 12 bases line up with TRBD2. Germline CDR1 reads SGHRS; CDR2 reads YFSETQ. V lost 4 bases and J lost 2; bases outside the gene matches: 1. The CDR3 sequence is 15 residues long. The CDR3 DNA reads as TGCGCCAGCAGCCCTAGCGGGGGGGCCTACAATGAGCAGTTCTTC. Amino acid sequence: CASSPSGGAYNEQFF.

Points on this clone: The identical CDR3 is also encoded by other nucleotide sequences in the sample. The chain joins TRBV5-4 to TRBJ2-2; 8 bases are a match to TRBD1. The CDR3 runs to 15 residues. The germline V gene has CDR1 SGHNT and CDR2 YYREEE (reference sequence). Unmatched junction bases numbered 1, after V lost 0 bases and J lost 3 bases. Here the CDR3 reads CASSLGQGHTGELFF. The CDR3 DNA is TGTGCCAGCAGCTTGGGACAGGGGCACACCGGGGAGCTGTTTTTT.